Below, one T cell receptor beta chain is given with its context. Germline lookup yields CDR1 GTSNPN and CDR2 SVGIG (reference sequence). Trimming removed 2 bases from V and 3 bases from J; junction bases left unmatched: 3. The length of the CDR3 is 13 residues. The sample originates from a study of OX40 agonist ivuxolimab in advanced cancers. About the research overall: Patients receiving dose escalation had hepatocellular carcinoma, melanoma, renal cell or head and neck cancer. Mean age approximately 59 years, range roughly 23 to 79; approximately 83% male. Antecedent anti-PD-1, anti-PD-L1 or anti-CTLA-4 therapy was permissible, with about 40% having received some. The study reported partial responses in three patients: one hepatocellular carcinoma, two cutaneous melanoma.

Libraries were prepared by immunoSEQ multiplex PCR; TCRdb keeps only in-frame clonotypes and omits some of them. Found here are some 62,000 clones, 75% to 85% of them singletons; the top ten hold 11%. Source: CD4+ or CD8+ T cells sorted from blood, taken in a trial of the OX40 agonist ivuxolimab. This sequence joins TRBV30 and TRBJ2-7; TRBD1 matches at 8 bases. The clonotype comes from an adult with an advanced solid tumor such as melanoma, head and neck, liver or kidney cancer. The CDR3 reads CAWSSGTGYEQYF. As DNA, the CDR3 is TGTGCCTGGAGTTCAGGGACAGGCTACGAGCAGTACTTC.